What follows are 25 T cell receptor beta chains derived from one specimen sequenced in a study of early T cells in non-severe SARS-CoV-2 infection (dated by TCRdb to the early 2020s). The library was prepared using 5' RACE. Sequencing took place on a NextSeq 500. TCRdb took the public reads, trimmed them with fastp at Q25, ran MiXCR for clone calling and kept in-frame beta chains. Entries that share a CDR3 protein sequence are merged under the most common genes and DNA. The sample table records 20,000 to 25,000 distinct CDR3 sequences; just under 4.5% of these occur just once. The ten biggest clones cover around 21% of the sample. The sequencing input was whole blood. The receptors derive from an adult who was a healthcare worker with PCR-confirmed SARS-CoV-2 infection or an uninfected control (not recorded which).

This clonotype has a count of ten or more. The CDR3 sequence is CASSLIGSQGAFF. The CDR3 DNA follows: TGTGCCAGCAGCTTAATTGGTAGCCAGGGTGCTTTCTTT. V gene TRBV7-2 combines with J gene TRBJ1-1, with D maybe TRBD1 (5 bases). Trimming stripped 2 bases from V and 11 bases from J, with 15 bases between. This CDR3 has 13 amino acids. The germline CDR1 and CDR2 sequences are SGHTA and FQGNSA.

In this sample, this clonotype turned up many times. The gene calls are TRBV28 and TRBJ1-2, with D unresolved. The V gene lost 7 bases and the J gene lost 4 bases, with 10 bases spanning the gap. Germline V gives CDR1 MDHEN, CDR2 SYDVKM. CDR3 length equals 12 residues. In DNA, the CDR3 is TGTGCCAGCAACCCCACAGCCTATGGCTACACCTTC. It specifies CASNPTAYGYTF.

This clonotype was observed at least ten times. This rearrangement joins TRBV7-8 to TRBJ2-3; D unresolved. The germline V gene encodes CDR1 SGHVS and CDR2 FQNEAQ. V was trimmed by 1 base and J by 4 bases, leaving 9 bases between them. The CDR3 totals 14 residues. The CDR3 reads CASSLGQAADTQYF. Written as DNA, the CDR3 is TGTGCCAGCAGCTTAGGGCAGGCGGCAGATACGCAGTATTTT.

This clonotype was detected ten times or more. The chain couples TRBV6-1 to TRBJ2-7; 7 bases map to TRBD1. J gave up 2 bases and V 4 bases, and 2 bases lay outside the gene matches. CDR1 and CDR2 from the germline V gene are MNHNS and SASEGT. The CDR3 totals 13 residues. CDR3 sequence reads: CASSAGQTYEQYF. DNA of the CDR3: TGTGCCAGCAGTGCGGGACAGACCTACGAGCAGTACTTC.

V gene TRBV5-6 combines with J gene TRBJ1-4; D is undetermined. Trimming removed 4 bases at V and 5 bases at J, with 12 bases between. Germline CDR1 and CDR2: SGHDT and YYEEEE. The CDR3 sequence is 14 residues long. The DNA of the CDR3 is TGTGCCAGCAGCCGAGGACGGGGAAATGAAAAACTGTTTTTT. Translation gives CASSRGRGNEKLFF.

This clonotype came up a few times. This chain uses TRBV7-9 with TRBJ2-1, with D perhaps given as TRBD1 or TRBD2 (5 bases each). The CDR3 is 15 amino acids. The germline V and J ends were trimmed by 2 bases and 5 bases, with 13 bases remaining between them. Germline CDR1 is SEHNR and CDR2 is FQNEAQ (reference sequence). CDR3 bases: TGTGCCAGCAGCTTATCCGCAGGGACGGACAATGAGCAGTTCTTC. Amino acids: CASSLSAGTDNEQFF.

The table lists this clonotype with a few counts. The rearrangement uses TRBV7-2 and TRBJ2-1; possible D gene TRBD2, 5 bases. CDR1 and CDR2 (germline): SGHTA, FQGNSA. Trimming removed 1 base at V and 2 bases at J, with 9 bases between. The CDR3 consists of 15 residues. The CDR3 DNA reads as TGTGCCAGCAGCTTAGGCGGGTTGCCCTACAATGAGCAGTTCTTC. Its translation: CASSLGGLPYNEQFF.

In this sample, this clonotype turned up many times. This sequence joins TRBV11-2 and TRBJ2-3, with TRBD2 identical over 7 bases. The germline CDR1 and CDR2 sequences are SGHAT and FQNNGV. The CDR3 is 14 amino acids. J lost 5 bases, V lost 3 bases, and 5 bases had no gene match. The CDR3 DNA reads TGTGCCAGCAGCTTGGCGGGAGTGAGAGATACGCAGTATTTT. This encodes CASSLAGVRDTQYF.

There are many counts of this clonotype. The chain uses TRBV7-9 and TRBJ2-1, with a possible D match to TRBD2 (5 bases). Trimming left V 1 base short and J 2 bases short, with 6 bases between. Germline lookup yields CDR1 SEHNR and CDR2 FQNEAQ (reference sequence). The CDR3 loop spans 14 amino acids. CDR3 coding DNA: TGTGCCAGCAGCTTAGACGGGACCTACAATGAGCAGTTCTTC. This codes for CASSLDGTYNEQFF.

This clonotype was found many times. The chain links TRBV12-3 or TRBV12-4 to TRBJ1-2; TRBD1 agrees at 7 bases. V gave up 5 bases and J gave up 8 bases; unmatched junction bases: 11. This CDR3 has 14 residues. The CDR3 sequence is CASSLTYRGSGYTF. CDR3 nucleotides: TGTGCCAGCAGTCTCACCTACAGGGGATCGGGCTACACCTTC.

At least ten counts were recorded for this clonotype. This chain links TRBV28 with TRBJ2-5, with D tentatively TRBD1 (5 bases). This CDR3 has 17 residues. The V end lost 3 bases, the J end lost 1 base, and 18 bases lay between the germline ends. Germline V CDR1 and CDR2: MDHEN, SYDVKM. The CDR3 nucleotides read TGTGCCAGCAGTTTCCGACCGCCGACAGTGATCCAAGAGACCCAGTACTTC. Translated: CASSFRPPTVIQETQYF.

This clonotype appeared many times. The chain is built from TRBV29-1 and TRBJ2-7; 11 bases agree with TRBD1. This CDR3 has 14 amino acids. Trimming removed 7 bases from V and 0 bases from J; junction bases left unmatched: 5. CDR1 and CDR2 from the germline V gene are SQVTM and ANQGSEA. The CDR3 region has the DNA TGCAGCGCCGAGGGACAGGGGGGCTCCTACGAGCAGTACTTC. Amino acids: CSAEGQGGSYEQYF.

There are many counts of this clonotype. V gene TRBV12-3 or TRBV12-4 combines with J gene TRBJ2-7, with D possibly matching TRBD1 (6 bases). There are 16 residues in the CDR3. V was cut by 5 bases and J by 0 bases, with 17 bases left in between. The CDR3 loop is CASSGNRARFSYEQYF. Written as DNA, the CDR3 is TGTGCCAGCAGTGGGAACAGGGCCCGCTTCTCCTACGAGCAGTACTTC.

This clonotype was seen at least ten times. The CDR3: CASSLVREQFF. In DNA form, the CDR3 reads TGTGCCAGCAGCTTAGTGCGGGAGCAGTTCTTC. The V and J genes are TRBV13 and TRBJ2-1; D unclear. Trimming shortened V by 1 base and J by 10 bases, and 5 bases separated the two germline ends. CDR1 PRHDT and CDR2 FYEKMQ come from the germline V gene (reference sequence). CDR3 length: 11 residues.

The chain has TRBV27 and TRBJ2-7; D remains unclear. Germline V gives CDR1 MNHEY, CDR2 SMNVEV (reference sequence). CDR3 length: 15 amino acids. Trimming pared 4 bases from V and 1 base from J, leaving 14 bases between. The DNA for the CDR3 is TGTGCCAGCAGTTCTGGGTCAGCACCTTCCTACGAGCAGTACTTC. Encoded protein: CASSSGSAPSYEQYF.

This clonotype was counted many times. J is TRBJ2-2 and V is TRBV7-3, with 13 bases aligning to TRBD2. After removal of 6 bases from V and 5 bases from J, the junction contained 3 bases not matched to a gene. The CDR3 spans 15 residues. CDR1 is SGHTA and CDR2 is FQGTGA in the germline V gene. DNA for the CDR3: TGTGCCAGCAGGTGGACTAGCGGGGGAACCGGGGAGCTGTTTTTT. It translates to CASRWTSGGTGELFF.

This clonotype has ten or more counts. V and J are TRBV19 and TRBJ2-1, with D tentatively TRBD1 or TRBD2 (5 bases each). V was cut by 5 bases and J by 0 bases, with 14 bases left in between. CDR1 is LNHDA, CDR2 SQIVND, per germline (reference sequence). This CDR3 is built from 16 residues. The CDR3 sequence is CASSLPRDVSYNEQFF. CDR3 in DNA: TGTGCCAGTAGTCTCCCCCGGGACGTCTCCTACAATGAGCAGTTCTTC. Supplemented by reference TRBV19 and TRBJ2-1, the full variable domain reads DGGITQSPKYLFRKEGQNVTLSCEQNLNHDAMYWYRQDPGQGLRLIYYSQIVNDFQKGDIAEGYSVSREKKESFPLTVTSAQKNPTAFYLCASSLPRDVSYNEQFFGPGTRLTVL.

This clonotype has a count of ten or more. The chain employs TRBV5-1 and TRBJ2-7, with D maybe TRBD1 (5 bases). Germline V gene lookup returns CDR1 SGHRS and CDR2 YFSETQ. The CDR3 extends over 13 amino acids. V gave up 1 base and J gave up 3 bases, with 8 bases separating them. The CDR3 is CASSLIQDYEQYF. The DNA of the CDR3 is TGCGCCAGCAGCTTGATACAGGACTACGAGCAGTACTTC.

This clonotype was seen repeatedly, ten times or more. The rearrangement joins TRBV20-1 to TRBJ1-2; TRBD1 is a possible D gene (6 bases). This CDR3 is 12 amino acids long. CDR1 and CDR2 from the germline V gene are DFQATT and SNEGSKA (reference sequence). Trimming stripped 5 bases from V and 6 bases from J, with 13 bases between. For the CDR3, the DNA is TGCAGTGCTGGGTGGGGGCTGGATGGCTACACCTTC. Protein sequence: CSAGWGLDGYTF.

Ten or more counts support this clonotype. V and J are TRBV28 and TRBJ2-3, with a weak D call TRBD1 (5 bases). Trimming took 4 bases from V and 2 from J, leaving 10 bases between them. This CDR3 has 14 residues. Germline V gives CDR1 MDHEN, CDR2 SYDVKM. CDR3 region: CASSYGHATDTQYF. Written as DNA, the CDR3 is TGTGCCAGCAGTTATGGACACGCCACAGATACGCAGTATTTT.

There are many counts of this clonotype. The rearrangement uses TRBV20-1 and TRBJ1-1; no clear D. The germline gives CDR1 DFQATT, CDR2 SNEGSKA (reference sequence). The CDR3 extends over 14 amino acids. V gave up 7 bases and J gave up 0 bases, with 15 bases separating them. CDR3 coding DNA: TGCAGTGTCCGCTCACTGACGGTGAACACTGAAGCTTTCTTT. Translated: CSVRSLTVNTEAFF.

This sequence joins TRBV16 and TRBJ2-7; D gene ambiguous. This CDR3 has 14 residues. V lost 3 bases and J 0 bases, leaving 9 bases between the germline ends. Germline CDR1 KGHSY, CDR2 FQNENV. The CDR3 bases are TGTGCCAGCAGCCATTACCGGACCTCCTACGAGCAGTACTTC. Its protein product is CASSHYRTSYEQYF.

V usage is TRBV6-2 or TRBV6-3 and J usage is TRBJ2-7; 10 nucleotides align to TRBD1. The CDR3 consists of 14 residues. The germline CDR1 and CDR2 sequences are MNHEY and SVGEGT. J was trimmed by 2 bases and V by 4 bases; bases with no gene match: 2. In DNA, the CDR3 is TGTGCCAGCAGTTGGGGGACAGGGGCCTACGAGCAGTACTTC. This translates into CASSWGTGAYEQYF.

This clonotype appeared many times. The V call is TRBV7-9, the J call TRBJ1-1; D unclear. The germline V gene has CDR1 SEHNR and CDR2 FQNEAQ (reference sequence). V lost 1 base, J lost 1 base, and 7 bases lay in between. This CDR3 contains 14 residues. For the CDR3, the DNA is TGTGCCAGCAGCTTAGAGAGACAGAACACTGAAGCTTTCTTT. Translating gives CASSLERQNTEAFF.

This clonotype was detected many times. The CDR3 region has the DNA TGTGCCAGCAGTTACTCCCTTACTAATGAGCAGTTCTTC. Amino acid sequence: CASSYSLTNEQFF. J is TRBJ2-1 and V is TRBV6-5; the D is unclear. Germline V lookup: CDR1 MNHEY, CDR2 SVGAGI. The V and J ends lost 0 bases and 7 bases respectively, with 7 bases between them. This CDR3 spans 13 amino acids.